Below, one TCR beta chain is given with its context. Its antigen remains unidentified. Base-call qualities are not available, and no considerably larger clone is one nucleotide away. The sample originates from a study of blood T cell repertoires in COVID-19 (dated by TCRdb to the early 2020s). Context from the whole study: The collaborator samples originated in the United States, Italy and Spain and spanned the acute and convalescent phases of COVID-19. Samples were obtained from the ongoing ImmuneRACE study (first 160 participants) and from some 1,200 subjects provided by 6 global collaborators. HLA class I and class II types, where available, came from metadata supplied by the sample provider rather than from assay-based typing. A de-identified subject ID, COVID-19 status, age in years and sex were almost always included in the sample metadata. The repertoires were released in a freely available public database meant as a resource for research on the immune response to SARS-CoV-2. The material from the prospective study consisted of cDNA or gDNA derived from T cells, B-cell-depleted T cells, or PBMCs. The dataset comprised deeply sampled blood TCRbeta repertoires from subjects exposed to, actively infected with, or recovered from COVID-19.

What the research found in general, with its limitations: How much clinical and demographic metadata was included differed by source and by participant, and the metadata was provided uncurated.

The immunoSEQ Assay, a bias-controlled multiplex PCR, was used to amplify TCRbeta CDR3 regions from genomic DNA. As for how the authors treated the data: The number of nucleated cells in each sample was estimated by amplification of reference gene primers within the assay. Sequence reads were collapsed and filtered to measure the absolute abundance of every unique TCRbeta CDR3 rearrangement. Productive Simpson clonality was computed per sample as the square root of Simpson's diversity index over productive rearrangements. TCRdb's version of the immuneACCESS table is confined to in-frame rearrangements and falls short of the full clone set. An unresolved V gene accounts for under half of the shortfall where checked; the remainder is of unknown origin. V, J and clone size derive from that table, while D and trimming were established from the DNA sequence. Here the sample has 350,000 to 450,000 clones; about 89% occur a single time. Of the sample, 2% to 2.5% falls within the top ten clones.

Its CDR3 holds 14 amino acids, cysteine through phenylalanine. This entry keeps only the CDR3 DNA: 42 bases, framed from base 1. The germline V and J ends show losses of 4 bases and 4 bases respectively, and no gene match explains 7 bases of the junction. Sequences SGHRS (CDR1) and YFSETQ (CDR2) are obtained from the germline V gene. In Seattle, one collaborating source enrolled patients while the infection was active and tracked those patients longitudinally over the course of disease. Each collaborating institution followed its own protocols to collect whole blood in K2EDTA tubes. For TCRbeta analysis, collaborators shipped samples in one of three forms: frozen whole blood, isolated PBMCs, or DNA extracted from either of those sample types.

The receptor's source is a woman aged 60 to 75 with COVID-19, enrolled during active disease. Sequencing was done on a sample of peripheral blood. The chain is assembled from TRBV5-1 and TRBJ1-1, with 7 junctional bases fitting TRBD1. In nucleotide form, the sequence is TGCGCCAGCAGCCAACGACAGGGTAGCACTGAAGCTTTCTTT. It translates to CASSQRQGSTEAFF.